This TCR beta chain is from a study of technical replicates of blood from a handful of donors (dated by TCRdb to between 2016 and 2019). Library preparation was by the immunoSEQ multiplex PCR assay. Not all clones reach the TCRdb copy of this immuneACCESS table, which keeps in-frame sequences only. Checked studies attribute under half of the gap to unresolved V genes and leave the rest unexplained. The sample records 75,000 to 85,000 clones, nearly 97% of which are singletons. The top ten clones comprise roughly 0.4% of the sample. V sheds 5 bases and J sheds 1 base, leaving 9 bases between their ends. In the germline V gene, CDR1 corresponds to SGHRS and CDR2 to YFSETQ. Including cysteine and phenylalanine, the CDR3 has 13 amino acids. The sequence is cut down to CDR3 DNA, 39 bases in frame from base 1. To note about this clone: Its antigen is still unknown. The input lacks base qualities; no much larger clone sits a single base away.

The receptor chain draws on TRBV5-1 and TRBJ1-1; a weak D assignment points to TRBD1 (5 bases agree). Input material: T cells isolated from PBMCs. This receptor was taken from a human donor in good health. The CDR3 reads CASSNTGNTEAFF. Read as DNA, the sequence is TGCGCCAGCAGTAATACAGGGAACACTGAAGCTTTCTTT.